This TCR beta chain was profiled in a study of neurological immune-mediated disorders. Whole-study findings and limits: The absence of shared CDR3 amino acid sequences among expanded clones across subjects suggests private repertoires in all groups. HTLV-1-associated myelopathy had the most TCR clonal expansion, while multiple sclerosis had the least, a level that fell below healthy controls.

Synthesis of cDNA was accomplished via 5'RACE employing 10-nucleotide random UMIs. From 15-18 subjects, each sequencing run yielded over 160 million TCR-beta sequences. MiXCR was run by TCRdb on the 5' RACE reads, yielding one entry per CDR3 protein. The repertoire holds about 59,000 distinct CDR3 sequences, approximately 11% seen once, with about 10% in the top ten. In this sample, this clonotype turned up many times. What it binds is not known. The CDR3 extends over 14 amino acids. V was clipped by 6 bases and J by 2 bases, with 16 bases between them. Germline CDR1 reads SQVTM; CDR2 reads ANQGSEA. The sample was PBMCs. J is TRBJ2-5 and V is TRBV29-1; no clear D gene. This TCR was recovered from a woman aged 60-75 years with HTLV-1-associated myelopathy (HAM/TSP). The CDR3 bases are TGCAGCGTCCTTCCTTCAGCACAGCAAGAGACCCAGTACTTC. It encodes CSVLPSAQQETQYF.